These 25 T cell receptor beta chains share one sample of origin, sequenced in a study of T cell repertoires in cytomegalovirus infection. No antigen has been assigned to these receptors. MiXCR was run by TCRdb on the reads, yielding one entry per CDR3 protein. The sample lists 150,000 or so distinct CDR3 sequences; 30% to 40% were seen once. The starting material was CD8+ T cells from cultured PBMCs, obtained from culture after CMV antigen stimulation. The source of these receptors is a human donor in good health (CMV status not recorded). Some clones in this sample may be carry-over from other donors' samples.

As for this clonotype: No conserved phenylalanine or tryptophan ends this CDR3, so it is likely a read error. The chain is built from TRBV7-9 and TRBJ2-3; 7 bases agree with TRBD1. The CDR3 consists of 14 residues. Germline V lookup: CDR1 SEHNR, CDR2 FQNEAQ (reference sequence). The V and J ends lost 3 bases and 2 bases, in that order; junction bases with no gene match: 2. This chain's CDR3 is CASSFGQATDTQYI. CDR3 in DNA: TGTGCCAGCAGCTTCGGACAGGCCACAGATACGCAGTATATT.

The chain uses TRBV25-1 and TRBJ2-5; TRBD1 matches 7 bases. V was pared by 6 bases and J by 2 bases, with 6 bases of the junction left unmatched. This CDR3 has 14 amino acids. Germline CDR1 and CDR2: MGHDK and SYGVNS. The CDR3 is CASRSRDRQETQYF. The CDR3 bases are TGTGCCAGCAGATCCCGGGACAGACAAGAGACCCAGTACTTC.

This clonotype came up a few times. The genes are TRBV6-6 and TRBJ2-3; 11 bases align to TRBD2. The CDR3 sequence is 18 residues long. Germline V lookup: CDR1 MNHNY, CDR2 SVGAGI (reference sequence). J lost 1 base, V lost 2 bases, and 8 bases had no gene match. CDR3 DNA: TGTGCCAGCAGTTACCCGACTAGCGGGGAGGGCGGCACAGATACGCAGTATTTT. Its protein product is CASSYPTSGEGGTDTQYF.

This clonotype was found a few times. The CDR3 nucleotides are TGTGCCACCGATGGGGATACCGGGACTAGCTCTAGCACAGATACGCAGTATTTT. Encoded protein: CATDGDTGTSSSTDTQYF. The chain recombines TRBV15 with TRBJ2-3; 9 nucleotides match TRBD2. V lost 8 bases and J lost 0; bases outside the gene matches: 15. Germline-derived CDR1 and CDR2 are LNHNV and YYDKDF (reference sequence). The CDR3 length is 18 residues.

This clonotype showed up just a few times. The V gene is TRBV7-6, the J gene TRBJ2-3; 11 bases map to TRBD2. V lost 1 base, J lost 6 bases, and 3 bases stayed unmatched. Germline CDR1 SGHVS, CDR2 FNYEAQ. The CDR3 sequence is 15 residues long. DNA of the CDR3: TGTGCCAGCAGCTTAGATCTAGCGGGGGGTGATACGCAGTATTTT. It codes for CASSLDLAGGDTQYF.

This clonotype was seen at least ten times. The rearrangement links TRBV7-8 to TRBJ1-2; 12 nucleotides agree with TRBD1. V trimming: 0 bases; J trimming: 6 bases; junction bases outside the gene matches: 2. The CDR3 is made up of 15 amino acids. The germline gives CDR1 SGHVS, CDR2 FQNEAQ. This CDR3 is CASSLAGTGGNGYTF. CDR3 sequence (DNA): TGTGCCAGCAGCTTAGCCGGGACAGGGGGCAATGGCTACACCTTC. Using reference TRBV7-8 and TRBJ1-2 for the parts outside the CDR3, the full variable domain is GAGVSQSPRYKVAKRGQDVALRCDPISGHVSLFWYQQALGQGPEFLTYFQNEAQLDKSGLPSDRFFAERPEGSVSTLKIQRTQQEDSAVYLCASSLAGTGGNGYTFGSGTRLTVV.

Many counts were recorded for this clonotype. This chain connects TRBV29-1 to TRBJ1-1, with D uncertain. Germline CDR1 and CDR2: SQVTM and ANQGSEA. This CDR3 has 14 amino acids. V gave up 1 base and J gave up 0 bases, with 9 bases separating them. The CDR3 protein is CSVEGPRMNTEAFF. The CDR3, as DNA: TGCAGCGTTGAAGGACCTAGAATGAACACTGAAGCTTTCTTT.

CDR3: CASSPRGPNTEAFF. CDR3 in DNA: TGTGCCAGCAGCCCCAGGGGGCCTAACACTGAAGCTTTCTTT. The chain couples TRBV7-2 to TRBJ1-1, with 8 bases matching TRBD1. Germline V gives CDR1 SGHTA, CDR2 FQGNSA. The trim removed 5 bases at V and 2 bases at J, leaving 4 bases unmatched. The CDR3 has 14 residues.

Concerning this clonotype itself: Compared with germline, one end of the junction differs, possibly owing to a read error. V is TRBV7-4 and J is TRBJ2-3; 9 bases match TRBD1. The CDR3 length is 18 residues. The germline V gene encodes CDR1 SGHVT and CDR2 SQSDAQ. CDR3 in amino acids: CASSFILGDREQTGTQYF. CDR3 coding DNA: TGTGCCAGCAGCTTCATCCTAGGGGACAGGGAGCAAACAGGTACGCAGTATTTT.

There are many counts of this clonotype. In nucleotides, the CDR3 is TGTGCCAGCAGTCCGTGGGGGCGGGATCAGCCCCAGCATTTT. The encoded protein is CASSPWGRDQPQHF. The chain employs TRBV27 and TRBJ1-5, with a weak D call TRBD1 (6 bases). Trimming removed 5 bases from V and 5 bases from J, with 13 bases in between. This CDR3 region has 14 residues. In germline, CDR1 is MNHEY, CDR2 SMNVEV (reference sequence).

This clonotype has more than one count but fewer than ten. This chain links TRBV2 with TRBJ1-2; D perhaps matches TRBD1 (5 bases). Trimming shortened V by 7 bases and J by 3 bases, and 9 bases separated the two germline ends. The CDR3 is 12 amino acids. Germline V gene data show CDR1 as SNHLY and CDR2 as FYNNEI. The CDR3 protein is CASKGGDYGYTF. CDR3 sequence (DNA): TGTGCCAGCAAGGGAGGGGACTATGGCTACACCTTC.

This clonotype was seen a few times. This chain links TRBV7-6 with TRBJ1-2, with D maybe TRBD1 (5 bases). Trimming stripped 5 bases from V and 6 bases from J, with 19 bases between. The CDR3 is made up of 15 amino acids. Germline CDR1 reads SGHVS; CDR2 reads FNYEAQ. The CDR3 DNA sequence: TGTGCCAGCAGCGCCCGGGACCTCTTGGGGGATGGCTACACCTTC. This codes for CASSARDLLGDGYTF.

This clonotype has a handful of counts. The rearrangement links TRBV12-3 or TRBV12-4 to TRBJ1-1; the D gene is possibly TRBD1 (5 bases). Trimming pared 6 bases from V and 6 bases from J, leaving 14 bases between. There are 13 residues in the CDR3. The chain's CDR3 is CASSPGSTAEAFF. Here the CDR3 DNA reads TGTGCCAGCAGCCCAGGGTCGACAGCTGAAGCTTTCTTT.

This clonotype was seen a handful of times. The gene calls are TRBV12-3 or TRBV12-4 and TRBJ1-6, with D possibly being TRBD1 (6 bases). This CDR3 has 15 amino acids. Trimming took 7 bases from V and 7 from J, leaving 17 bases between them. The CDR3 loop is CASKRGGGQNSPLHF. The CDR3 DNA reads TGTGCCAGCAAACGAGGGGGGGGGCAGAATTCACCCCTCCACTTT.

This clonotype occurred many times. The chain uses TRBV2 and TRBJ2-5, with TRBD2 identical over 14 bases. Trimming removed 1 base from V and 1 base from J; junction bases left unmatched: 11. The CDR3 runs to 20 residues. Germline V gene sequence: CDR1 SNHLY, CDR2 FYNNEI. CDR3: CASSEGPGLAGGTTQETQYF. CDR3 nucleotides: TGTGCCAGCAGTGAAGGCCCCGGACTAGCGGGGGGTACTACCCAAGAGACCCAGTACTTC. The full variable domain, rest sourced from reference TRBV2 and TRBJ2-5, is EPEVTQTPSHQVTQMGQEVILRCVPISNHLYFYWYRQILGQKVEFLVSFYNNEISEKSEIFDDQFSVERPDGSNFTLKIRSTKLEDSAMYFCASSEGPGLAGGTTQETQYFGPGTRLLVL.

As regards this clonotype: Without the conserved terminal phenylalanine or tryptophan, this CDR3 likely stems from a read error. The chain carries TRBV6-1 and TRBJ2-2; D gene ambiguous. CDR1 is MNHNS and CDR2 is SASEGT in the germline V gene. Trimming took 5 bases from V and 6 from J, leaving 13 bases between them. The CDR3 length is 14 residues. CDR3: CASSSARGSGELFS. The CDR3 coding sequence is TGTGCCAGCAGTTCCGCTCGCGGTTCCGGGGAGCTGTTTTCT.

This clonotype was counted at least ten times. The chain is built from TRBV5-6 and TRBJ1-2; D is ambiguous. The CDR3 sequence is 13 residues long. V was pared by 2 bases and J by 8 bases, with 13 bases between. Looked up from germline, CDR1 is SGHDT and CDR2 is YYEEEE. CDR3 coding DNA: TGTGCCAGCAGCTTTGTACAAGGAATGGGCTACACCTTC. This translates into CASSFVQGMGYTF. The variable domain in full, with the rest retrieved from reference TRBV5-6 and TRBJ1-2, is DAGVTQSPTHLIKTRGQQVTLRCSPKSGHDTVSWYQQALGQGPQFIFQYYEEEERQRGNFPDRFSGHQFPNYSSELNVNALLLGDSALYLCASSFVQGMGYTFGSGTRLTVV.

In its sample, this clonotype was seen many times. J is TRBJ1-2 and V is TRBV4-1; TRBD1 matches at 7 bases. There are 15 residues in the CDR3. Germline CDR1 reads MGHRA; CDR2 reads YSYEKL. J lost 1 base, V lost 1 base, and 3 bases had no gene match. The CDR3 DNA reads as TGCGCCAGCAGCCAAGCCCAGGGGGATAACTATGGCTACACCTTC. Its translation is CASSQAQGDNYGYTF.

This clonotype showed up just a few times. This chain uses TRBV7-9 with TRBJ1-5; D is ambiguous. The CDR3 spans 15 residues. Germline CDR1 reads SEHNR; CDR2 reads FQNEAQ (reference sequence). V lost 5 bases to trimming and J lost 4 bases, with 15 bases between them. Here the CDR3 reads CASSRADEANQPQHF. The CDR3 region has the DNA TGTGCCAGCAGCCGAGCGGACGAGGCGAATCAGCCCCAGCATTTT.

The V gene is TRBV27, the J gene TRBJ2-6, with D possibly TRBD1 on 6 matching bases. CDR1 MNHEY and CDR2 SMNVEV come from the germline V gene (reference sequence). Trimming left V 6 bases short and J 1 base short, with 13 bases between. The CDR3 extends over 16 amino acids. CDR3 sequence: CASRPGVSSGANVLTF. In nucleotides, the CDR3 is TGTGCCAGCAGGCCAGGGGTCTCTTCTGGGGCCAACGTCCTGACTTTC.

This clonotype was counted a few times. J is TRBJ2-3 and V is TRBV12-3 or TRBV12-4; 15 nucleotides agree with TRBD2. The CDR3 is 17 residues long. Trimming cost V 6 bases and J 3 bases; bases outside gene matches: 7. CDR3: CASSPGTSGGTTDTQYF. Written as DNA, the CDR3 is TGTGCCAGCAGCCCCGGGACTAGCGGGGGGACGACAGATACGCAGTATTTT.

Written as DNA, the CDR3 is TGTGCCAGCAGGGAGGTGGGGGCGGGAGATACGCAGTATTTT. It is translated as CASREVGAGDTQYF. This chain joins TRBV28 and TRBJ2-3; possibly TRBD1 for D (6 bases). V was trimmed by 6 bases and J by 5 bases, leaving 15 bases between them. CDR1 and CDR2 from the germline V gene are MDHEN and SYDVKM. This CDR3 contains 14 residues.

V gene TRBV27 combines with J gene TRBJ1-5; D gene uncertain. Germline loops: CDR1 MNHEY, CDR2 SMNVEV (reference sequence). The CDR3 is 20 amino acids. The V gene lost 5 bases and the J gene lost 0 bases, with 26 bases spanning the gap. CDR3 DNA sequence: TGTGCCAGCAGTCTAGGTTTTACGGGAGGCGGGTCATATAGCAATCAGCCCCAGCATTTT. Its translation is CASSLGFTGGGSYSNQPQHF.

This clonotype was recorded many times. The chain links TRBV15 to TRBJ2-2; 13 bases map to TRBD2. Trimming removed 2 bases from V and 7 bases from J; junction bases left unmatched: 7. This CDR3 spans 17 amino acids. Germline CDR1 reads LNHNV; CDR2 reads YYDKDF (reference sequence). CDR3 nucleotide sequence: TGTGCCACCAGCAGACCGACTAGCGGGGGGTACGACGGGGAGCTGTTTTTT. Translation: CATSRPTSGGYDGELFF.

The chain uses TRBV27 and TRBJ1-1; no clear D gene. Germline values: CDR1 MNHEY, CDR2 SMNVEV (reference sequence). There are 17 residues in the CDR3. Trimming left V 0 bases short and J 1 base short, with 15 bases between. The CDR3 reads CASSLSLLGSQNTEAFF. The CDR3, as DNA: TGTGCCAGCAGTTTATCGCTCCTCGGGAGCCAGAACACTGAAGCTTTCTTT.